This is a list of T cell receptor beta chains from one sample in a study of immune evolution from preneoplasia to lung adenocarcinoma. The protocol was immunoSEQ multiplex PCR, while the TCRdb copy is restricted to in-frame clones and leaves out a portion. The table lists 6,000 to 7,000 clones, approximately 72% of them singletons. Source material: FFPE adjacent normal lung tissue. The receptors stem from a donor at least 70 years old with lung adenocarcinoma. Both conserved end residues are part of each CDR3. The order of the fields is clone size, V gene, J gene, D gene, CDR3 DNA, CDR3 protein. A D gene is named only where the DNA matches it firmly. Not all rows give a size; the values are once, few, many and, for expanded clones, a class.

clone_size: -; v_call: TRBV29-1; j_call: TRBJ1-5; d_call: -; cdr3_nt: TGCAGCGCGATTGCGGGCAATCAGCCCCAGCATTTT; cdr3_aa: CSAIAGNQPQHF
clone_size: -; v_call: TRBV5-8; j_call: TRBJ1-6; d_call: TRBD1; cdr3_nt: TGTGCCAGCAGCCGCCCCCGGACAGGGGGCAATTCACCCCTCCACTTT; cdr3_aa: CASSRPRTGGNSPLHF
clone_size: -; v_call: TRBV7-2; j_call: TRBJ1-2; d_call: -; cdr3_nt: TGTGCCAGCAGCTTAAACAGAATTAACTATGGCTACACCTTC; cdr3_aa: CASSLNRINYGYTF
clone_size: -; v_call: TRBV9; j_call: TRBJ2-3; d_call: -; cdr3_nt: TGTGCCAGCAGCGTAGAGGCTACGGGTACGCAGTATTTT; cdr3_aa: CASSVEATGTQYF
clone_size: -; v_call: TRBV30; j_call: TRBJ1-2; d_call: TRBD1; cdr3_nt: TGTGCCTGGAGTCGGACAGGGGGCGGCTACACCTTC; cdr3_aa: CAWSRTGGGYTF
clone_size: -; v_call: TRBV11-2; j_call: TRBJ1-1; d_call: TRBD1; cdr3_nt: TGTGCCAGCACCTTCTCCCCCGGACAGGGAGCTTTCTTT; cdr3_aa: CASTFSPGQGAFF
clone_size: -; v_call: TRBV19; j_call: TRBJ2-1; d_call: -; cdr3_nt: TGTGCCAGTAGTATGCTACAGCAGCACAATGAGCAGTTCTTC; cdr3_aa: CASSMLQQHNEQFF
clone_size: -; v_call: TRBV10-3; j_call: TRBJ1-2; d_call: -; cdr3_nt: TGTGCCATCAGTGAGTCGGCGGGGGGCGCCTTCTATGGCTACACCTTC; cdr3_aa: CAISESAGGAFYGYTF
clone_size: medium-sized; v_call: TRBV27; j_call: TRBJ2-7; d_call: -; cdr3_nt: TGTGCCAGCAGCTTACTAGGTGCCGAGCAGTACTTC; cdr3_aa: CASSLLGAEQYF
clone_size: -; v_call: TRBV6-4; j_call: TRBJ1-2; d_call: -; cdr3_nt: TGTGCCAGCCTGGGGAACTATGGCTACACCTTC; cdr3_aa: CASLGNYGYTF
clone_size: few; v_call: TRBV18; j_call: TRBJ2-2; d_call: TRBD2; cdr3_nt: TGTGCCAGCTCACCGGCGGGGGCCGGGGAGCTGTTTTTT; cdr3_aa: CASSPAGAGELFF
clone_size: -; v_call: TRBV5-4; j_call: TRBJ1-6; d_call: TRBD1; cdr3_nt: TGTGCCAGCAGCCGGGACAGGGGAAATTCACCCCTCCACTTT; cdr3_aa: CASSRDRGNSPLHF
clone_size: large; v_call: TRBV28; j_call: TRBJ1-5; d_call: -; cdr3_nt: TGTGCCAGCAGCTCCGACACCTTGAGGAGTCAGCCCCAGCATTTT; cdr3_aa: CASSSDTLRSQPQHF
clone_size: -; v_call: TRBV11-3; j_call: TRBJ2-1; d_call: TRBD2; cdr3_nt: TGTGCCAGCAGCTTACTAGCGGCTTACAATGAGCAGTTCTTC; cdr3_aa: CASSLLAAYNEQFF
clone_size: -; v_call: TRBV11-3; j_call: TRBJ1-2; d_call: TRBD1; cdr3_nt: TGTGCCAGCAGCGCACAGGGGCCCGGCTACACCTTC; cdr3_aa: CASSAQGPGYTF
clone_size: -; v_call: TRBV28; j_call: TRBJ2-3; d_call: TRBD2; cdr3_nt: TGTGCCAGCAGTGACCCTAGCGGACTCACAGATACGCAGTATTTT; cdr3_aa: CASSDPSGLTDTQYF
clone_size: -; v_call: TRBV27; j_call: TRBJ2-2; d_call: -; cdr3_nt: TGTGCCAGCAGTCTCAACGGTCGGAACACCGGGGAGCTGTTTTTT; cdr3_aa: CASSLNGRNTGELFF
clone_size: -; v_call: TRBV27; j_call: TRBJ2-7; d_call: TRBD1; cdr3_nt: TGTGCCAGCAGTTCCCTACAGGGGTTCTACGAGCAGTACTTC; cdr3_aa: CASSSLQGFYEQYF
clone_size: -; v_call: TRBV7-6; j_call: TRBJ2-3; d_call: -; cdr3_nt: TGTGCCAGCAGCGTAGTGCCTAGCACAGATACGCAGTATTTT; cdr3_aa: CASSVVPSTDTQYF
clone_size: medium-sized; v_call: TRBV2; j_call: TRBJ2-5; d_call: -; cdr3_nt: TGTGCCAGCAGTGGATGGCAGCATCTATACCAAGAGACCCAGTACTTC; cdr3_aa: CASSGWQHLYQETQYF
clone_size: -; v_call: TRBV7-6; j_call: TRBJ2-5; d_call: -; cdr3_nt: TGTGCCAGCAGCTTAGCCACGGACAGCCAAGAGACCCAGTACTTC; cdr3_aa: CASSLATDSQETQYF
clone_size: -; v_call: TRBV5-6; j_call: TRBJ1-2; d_call: -; cdr3_nt: TGTGCCAGCAGCTTGGGTCATGGCTACACCTTC; cdr3_aa: CASSLGHGYTF
clone_size: -; v_call: TRBV29-1; j_call: TRBJ2-7; d_call: -; cdr3_nt: TGCAGCGTTGTAGGGCGGAACTCCTACGAGCAGTACTTC; cdr3_aa: CSVVGRNSYEQYF
clone_size: few; v_call: TRBV5-1; j_call: TRBJ2-7; d_call: TRBD1; cdr3_nt: TGCGCCAGCAGCCCGGGACAGGGAAGGAACGAGCAGTACTTC; cdr3_aa: CASSPGQGRNEQYF
clone_size: -; v_call: TRBV9; j_call: TRBJ1-2; d_call: TRBD1; cdr3_nt: TGTGCCAGCAGCCCCGACAGGGGGTGGGCTGGCTACACCTTC; cdr3_aa: CASSPDRGWAGYTF
clone_size: -; v_call: TRBV4-1; j_call: TRBJ2-2; d_call: -; cdr3_nt: TGCGCCAGCAGCCAAGAATGGACCAACACCGGGGAGCTGTTTTTT; cdr3_aa: CASSQEWTNTGELFF
clone_size: -; v_call: TRBV5-6; j_call: TRBJ1-1; d_call: -; cdr3_nt: TGTGCCAGCATCCCGGGACACAGACAAAACACTGAAGCTTTCTTT; cdr3_aa: CASIPGHRQNTEAFF
clone_size: -; v_call: TRBV11-3; j_call: TRBJ2-3; d_call: -; cdr3_nt: TGTGCCAGCAGCCCCCGTGGCCGGAGGTCCGAAGATACGCAGTATTTT; cdr3_aa: CASSPRGRRSEDTQYF